This T cell receptor (beta chain) was found in a study of T cell repertoires in cytomegalovirus infection. TCRdb itself ran the reads through MiXCR, one entry per CDR3 protein. The profile covers 750,000 to 900,000 distinct CDR3 sequences, with around 29% appearing a single time and around 12% taken by the ten largest. Trimming took 2 bases from V and 5 from J; bases not matched to a gene: 6. Germline CDR1 and CDR2: SGHAT and FQNNGV. The CDR3 has 15 amino acids. Worth noting for this clonotype: What it binds is unknown.

Study results and caveats: Summed public TCR beta family frequency identified CMV carriers bearing the relevant HLA. CMV-specific TCR beta clonotypes restricted by HLA-C dominated the ex vivo response.

This chain links TRBV11-2 with TRBJ2-5; 9 positions agree with TRBD2. The sequencing here drew on cultured CD8+ T cells from PBMCs, taken from culture after CMV antigen stimulation. This TCR was recovered from a human donor in good health (CMV status not recorded). Some clones in this sample may be carry-over from other donors' samples. The CDR3: CASSLSGGTRETQYF. The CDR3 bases are TGTGCCAGCAGCTTAAGCGGGGGGACCCGGGAGACCCAGTACTTC.